This is a list of T cell receptor beta chains from one sample in a study of CD8 T cells in ankylosing spondylitis. TCRdb used MiXCR to reprocess the 5' RACE reads, holding one entry per CDR3 protein. The sample includes 200,000 or so distinct CDR3 sequences, about an eighth seen only once; the top ten take approximately 9.9%. Material: blood, either unsorted or a sorted T cell fraction (not recorded which). These receptors were collected from a female donor with ankylosing spondylitis or in good health (not recorded which). CDR3s leave out the opening cysteine and the closing phenylalanine or tryptophan.

J gene,V gene,CDR3 protein
TRBJ2-3,TRBV7-2,ASSLSPAGWGTDTQY
TRBJ2-2,TRBV7-8,ASSPLAGTGELF
TRBJ2-1,TRBV9,ASSVEGIPYNEQF
TRBJ1-2,TRBV20-1,SAPPLLHYGYT
TRBJ2-3,TRBV6-4,ASSAEGATDTQY
TRBJ2-5,TRBV7-9,VSSSGPGRETQY
TRBJ1-1,TRBV4-2,ASSQDLLGENTEAF
TRBJ2-3,TRBV4-3,ASSPDRAGDTQY
TRBJ2-1,TRBV20-1,SARSTRTKF
TRBJ1-2,TRBV12-3/TRBV12-4,ASTWGHLYGYT
TRBJ2-7,TRBV12-3/TRBV12-4,ASSSETGWYEQY
TRBJ1-1,TRBV11-2,ASSPLLFIGTKAF
TRBJ1-5,TRBV20-1,SARWDGGVNQPQH
TRBJ1-6,TRBV7-2,ASSLDNRATRSPLH
TRBJ2-7,TRBV7-2,ASSPGGIREQY
TRBJ2-1,TRBV19,ASSIDGTNLHNEQF
TRBJ2-7,TRBV29-1,SVEVSSFSYEQY
TRBJ2-1,TRBV6-1,ASSPGTGGHEQF
TRBJ1-4,TRBV7-3,ASSPGTGGEKLF
TRBJ1-1,TRBV5-1,ASAAVGENTEAF
TRBJ2-5,TRBV5-1,ASSLEGRVAGETQY